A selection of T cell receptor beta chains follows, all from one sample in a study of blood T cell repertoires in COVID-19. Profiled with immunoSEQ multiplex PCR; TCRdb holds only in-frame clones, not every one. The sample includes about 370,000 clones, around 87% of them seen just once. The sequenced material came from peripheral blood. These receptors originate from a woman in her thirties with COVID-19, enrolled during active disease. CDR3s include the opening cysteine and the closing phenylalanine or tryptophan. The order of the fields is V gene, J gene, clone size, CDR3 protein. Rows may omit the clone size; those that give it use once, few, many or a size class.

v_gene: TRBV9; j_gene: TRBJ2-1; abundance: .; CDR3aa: CASSPSGGPYNEQFF
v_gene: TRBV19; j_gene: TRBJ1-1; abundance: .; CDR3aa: CASSLPPREAFF
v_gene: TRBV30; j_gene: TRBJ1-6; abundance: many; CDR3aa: CAWAHGGSYNSPLHF
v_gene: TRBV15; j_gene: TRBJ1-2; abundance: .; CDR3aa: CATSRGITANYGYTF
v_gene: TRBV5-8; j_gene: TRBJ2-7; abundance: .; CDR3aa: CASSLHSGTGLREQYF
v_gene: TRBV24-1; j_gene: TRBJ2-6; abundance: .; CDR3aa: CATSDLAPGTGVSGANVLTF
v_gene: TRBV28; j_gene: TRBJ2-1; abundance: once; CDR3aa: CASSPSPSSYNEQFF
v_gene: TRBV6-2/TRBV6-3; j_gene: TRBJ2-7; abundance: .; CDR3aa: CASSYDRLHEQYF
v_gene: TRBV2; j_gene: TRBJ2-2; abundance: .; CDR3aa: CASRTGLAWTGELFF
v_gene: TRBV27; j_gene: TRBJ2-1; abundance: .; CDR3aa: CASSLTGNEQFF
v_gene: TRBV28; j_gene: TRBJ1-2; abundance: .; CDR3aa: CASSSGTLRQDYGYTF
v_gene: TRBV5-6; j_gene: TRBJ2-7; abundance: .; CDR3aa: CASSFAFDRFVEQYF
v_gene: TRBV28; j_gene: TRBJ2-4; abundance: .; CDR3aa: CASSPGGGSRYF
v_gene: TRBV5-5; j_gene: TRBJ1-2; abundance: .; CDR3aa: CASSLGGQGIGYTF
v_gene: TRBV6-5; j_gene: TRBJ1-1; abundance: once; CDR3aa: CASSPGQGNTEAFF
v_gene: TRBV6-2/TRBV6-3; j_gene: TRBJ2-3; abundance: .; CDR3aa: CASSYSSSDSTDTQYF
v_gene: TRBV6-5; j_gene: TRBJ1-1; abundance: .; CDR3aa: CASSYSAGGTTEAFF
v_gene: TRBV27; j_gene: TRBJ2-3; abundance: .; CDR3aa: CASSLPGQGGGTQYF
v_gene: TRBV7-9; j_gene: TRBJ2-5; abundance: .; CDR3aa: CASSLWSEETQYF
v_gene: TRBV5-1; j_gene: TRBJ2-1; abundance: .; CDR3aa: CASSLGSGYNEQFF
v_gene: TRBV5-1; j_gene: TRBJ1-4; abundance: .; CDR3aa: CASSQPGTAHEKLFF
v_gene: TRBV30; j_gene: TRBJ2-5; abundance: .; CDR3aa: CAWGSAETQYF
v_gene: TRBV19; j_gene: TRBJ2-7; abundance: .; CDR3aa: CASKPWEGAPYEQYF
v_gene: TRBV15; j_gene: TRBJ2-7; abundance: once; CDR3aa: CATSRDLASATYEQYF
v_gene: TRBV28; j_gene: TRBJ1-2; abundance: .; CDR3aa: CASSHPGQGANYGYTF
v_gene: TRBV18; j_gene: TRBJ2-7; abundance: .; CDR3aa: CASSQGTGNYEQYF
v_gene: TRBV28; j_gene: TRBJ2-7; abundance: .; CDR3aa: CASSLGRDSYEQYF
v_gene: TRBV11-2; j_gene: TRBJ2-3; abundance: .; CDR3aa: CASSLDHNTDTQYF
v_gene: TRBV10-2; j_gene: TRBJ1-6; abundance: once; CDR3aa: CASRAGNSPLHF
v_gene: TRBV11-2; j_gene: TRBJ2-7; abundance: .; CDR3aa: CASSLAFYEQYF
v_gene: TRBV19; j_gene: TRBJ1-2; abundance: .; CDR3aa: CASSIGRRDGYTF
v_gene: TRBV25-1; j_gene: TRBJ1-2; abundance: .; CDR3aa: CASKRDGANYGYTF
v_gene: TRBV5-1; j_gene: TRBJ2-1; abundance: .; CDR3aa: CASSLSARFSDNEQFF
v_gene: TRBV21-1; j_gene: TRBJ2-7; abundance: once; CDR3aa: CASSKEREYPYEQYF
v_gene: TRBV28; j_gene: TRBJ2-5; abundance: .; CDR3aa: CASTLAGGAETQYF
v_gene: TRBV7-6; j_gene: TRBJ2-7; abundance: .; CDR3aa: CASSPRTGTLNEQYF
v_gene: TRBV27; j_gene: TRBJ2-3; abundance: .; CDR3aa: CASRDPARGTDTQYF
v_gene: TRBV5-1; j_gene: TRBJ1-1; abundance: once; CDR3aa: CASSLGDRLNTEAFF
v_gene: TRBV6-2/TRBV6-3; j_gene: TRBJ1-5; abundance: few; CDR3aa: CASSYIGVQPQHF
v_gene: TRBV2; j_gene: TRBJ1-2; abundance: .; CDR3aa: CASTPDRDYGYTF
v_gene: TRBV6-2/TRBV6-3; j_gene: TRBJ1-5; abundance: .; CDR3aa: CASSYQTDNQPQHF
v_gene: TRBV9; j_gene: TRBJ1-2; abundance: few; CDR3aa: CASSSTRYYTF
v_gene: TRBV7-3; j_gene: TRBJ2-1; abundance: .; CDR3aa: CASSLGRLGTVPSYNEQFF
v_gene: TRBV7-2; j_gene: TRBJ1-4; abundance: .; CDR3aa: CASSPDRDEKLFF
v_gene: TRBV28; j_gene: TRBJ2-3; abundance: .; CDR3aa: CASSMAVPSTDTQYF
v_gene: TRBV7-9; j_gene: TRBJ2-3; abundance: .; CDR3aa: CASSSLAGITDTQYF